The 27 T cell receptor beta chains below were found in one sample sequenced in a study of PD-L1 blockade in urothelial cancer. TCRdb's copy holds only in-frame clones and misses some; the assay was immunoSEQ multiplex PCR. The data contain 48,000 or so clones, approximately 80% of them singletons. Sample time point: peripheral blood 6 weeks after treatment start. This material consisted of PBMCs, taken around atezolizumab (anti-PD-L1) treatment. The receptors derive from a man between 65 and 80 years old with urothelial cancer.

This chain joins TRBV29-1 and TRBJ2-7; 7 bases are shared with TRBD1. There are 12 residues in the CDR3. Looked up from germline, CDR1 is SQVTM and CDR2 is ANQGSEA. Unmatched junction bases numbered 9, after V lost 7 bases and J lost 6 bases. The CDR3 loop is CSGGGASAEQYF. The DNA of the CDR3 is TGCAGCGGAGGGGGCGCTTCGGCCGAGCAGTACTTC.

This clone was counted a single time. The chain combines TRBV28 with TRBJ2-7, with D possibly matching TRBD1 (6 bases). From germline, CDR1 is MDHEN and CDR2 SYDVKM. V was pared by 5 bases and J by 2 bases, with 28 bases between. CDR3 length: 19 amino acids. In DNA, the CDR3 is TGTGCCAGCAGTCCCTGGGACACCCCAACCCCCCAAGGGCCCTACGAGCAGTACTTC. Protein sequence: CASSPWDTPTPQGPYEQYF.

V and J are TRBV14 and TRBJ2-7, with D possibly matching TRBD2 (6 bases). Trimming cost V 4 bases and J 0 bases, with 16 bases left between them. The CDR3 is 16 amino acids. Germline V gene data show CDR1 as SGHDN and CDR2 as FVKESK. CDR3 DNA: TGTGCCAGCAGCCCCATGACTAGGGCCCACTCCTACGAGCAGTACTTC. Translating gives CASSPMTRAHSYEQYF.

This clone showed up just a few times. The rearrangement uses TRBV7-2 and TRBJ1-1, with a possible D match to TRBD1 (6 bases). Trimming left V 5 bases short and J 1 base short, with 14 bases between. CDR3 size: 15 residues. The V gene's germline CDR1 is SGHTA and CDR2 FQGNSA. CDR3: CASSPWIQGNTEAFF. Here the CDR3 DNA reads TGTGCCAGCAGCCCGTGGATACAGGGGAACACTGAAGCTTTCTTT. Filled out from reference TRBV7-2 and TRBJ1-1, the complete variable domain reads GAGVSQSPSNKVTEKGKDVELRCDPISGHTALYWYRQSLGQGLEFLIYFQGNSAPDKSGLPSDRFSAERTGGSVSTLTIQRTQQEDSAVYLCASSPWIQGNTEAFFGQGTRLTVV.

V gene TRBV2 combines with J gene TRBJ2-2; D perhaps matches TRBD1 (6 bases). The germline V and J ends were trimmed by 8 bases and 5 bases, with 15 bases remaining between them. The CDR3 is made up of 14 amino acids. CDR1 and CDR2 (germline): SNHLY, FYNNEI. The CDR3 loop is CASEYDRRTGELFF. CDR3 sequence (DNA): TGTGCCAGCGAGTACGACAGGCGGACCGGGGAGCTGTTTTTT.

Note on this clone: At one of its ends the junction is not consistent with the germline gene, which may arise from a read error. This chain links TRBV7-7 with TRBJ2-3; 13 bases are a match to TRBD2. CDR1 and CDR2 (germline): SSHAT, FNYEAQ (reference sequence). The CDR3 is 16 amino acids. For the CDR3, the DNA is TGTGCTAGCAGCCCGGGACTAGCGGGATTCACAGATACGCAGTATTTT. This codes for CASSPGLAGFTDTQYF.

The gene calls are TRBV28 and TRBJ1-5; a possible D gene is TRBD1 (5 bases). CDR1 and CDR2 from the germline V gene are MDHEN and SYDVKM. The CDR3 consists of 14 residues. The V end lost 6 bases, the J end lost 5 bases, and 14 bases lay between the germline ends. The CDR3 nucleotides are TGTGCCAGCAGGAGGGGAGGGGCCGATCAGCCCCAGCATTTT. It specifies CASRRGGADQPQHF.

This clone came up a few times. The chain links TRBV12-5 to TRBJ1-1; D is possibly TRBD1 (5 bases). V was pared by 4 bases and J by 6 bases, with 15 bases between. The germline V gene encodes CDR1 LGHNT and CDR2 FRNRAP. CDR3 length: 14 residues. CDR3 sequence reads: CASGSTVRGAEAFF. Written as DNA, the CDR3 is TGTGCTAGTGGTTCAACCGTCCGGGGGGCTGAAGCTTTCTTT.

The sample holds a few counts of this clone. The chain combines TRBV7-2 with TRBJ1-1; 8 nucleotides align to TRBD1. The CDR3 runs 15 residues. Germline-derived CDR1 and CDR2 are SGHTA and FQGNSA. V lost 4 bases and J lost 1; bases outside the gene matches: 5. This CDR3 is CASSSRQGWNTEAFF. The DNA for the CDR3 is TGTGCCAGCAGCTCGCGACAGGGGTGGAACACTGAAGCTTTCTTT.

This clone is a singleton in its sample. The chain is built from TRBV28 and TRBJ2-7; D may be TRBD2 (7 bases). V gave up 6 bases and J gave up 1 base, with 19 bases separating them. The CDR3 loop spans 16 amino acids. In germline, CDR1 is MDHEN, CDR2 SYDVKM. CDR3 region: CASSSWGGAGSYEQYF. The DNA of the CDR3 is TGTGCCAGCAGCTCATGGGGGGGGGCAGGGTCCTACGAGCAGTACTTC.

Worth noting for this clone: The junction differs from germline at one of its ends, possibly a read error. The chain links TRBV4-2 to TRBJ1-1; D remains ambiguous. This CDR3 is built from 15 residues. Germline V CDR1 and CDR2: LGHNA, YNFKEQ. CDR3 region: CASSQDLSGNAEAFF. The CDR3 DNA reads TGTGCCAGCAGCCAAGATCTTTCCGGGAACGCTGAAGCTTTCTTT.

With respect to this clone: Without the conserved terminal phenylalanine or tryptophan, this CDR3 likely stems from a read error. The CDR3 sequence: CSAPGQVEQYL. The CDR3 DNA is TGCAGTGCTCCCGGACAGGTCGAGCAGTACTTA. The J gene is TRBJ2-7, the V gene TRBV20-1, with 7 bases lining up with TRBD1. Germline-derived CDR1 and CDR2 are DFQATT and SNEGSKA (reference sequence). The CDR3 extends over 11 amino acids. Unmatched junction bases numbered 4, after V lost 5 bases and J lost 6 bases.

The genes are TRBV19 and TRBJ2-6; 7 positions agree with TRBD1. CDR3 length: 15 amino acids. Germline V CDR1 and CDR2: LNHDA, SQIVND (reference sequence). Germline trimming cut 11 bases from V and 3 bases from J; bases unmatched to any gene: 10. The CDR3 loop is CAASGRGYGANVLTF. CDR3 DNA sequence: TGTGCCGCATCGGGCAGGGGGTATGGGGCCAACGTCCTGACTTTC.

The chain recombines TRBV6-1 with TRBJ1-1; 7 bases agree with TRBD1. The CDR3 contains 14 residues. J gave up 7 bases and V 3 bases, and 8 bases lay outside the gene matches. Germline CDR1 reads MNHNS; CDR2 reads SASEGT. This CDR3 is CASSESTGMGEAFF. CDR3 bases: TGTGCCAGCAGTGAGTCGACAGGGATGGGTGAAGCTTTCTTT.

CDR3 sequence: CASSFTGSTDTQYF. CDR3 DNA: TGTGCCAGCAGCTTTACAGGGAGCACAGATACGCAGTATTTT. The chain recombines TRBV7-9 with TRBJ2-3, with D possibly TRBD1 on 6 matching bases. With 3 bases removed from V and 0 bases from J, the gap between germline ends came to 7 bases. The CDR3 runs to 14 residues. The V gene's germline CDR1 is SEHNR and CDR2 FQNEAQ (reference sequence). Full variable domain (missing parts from reference TRBV7-9 and TRBJ2-3): DTGVSQNPRHKITKRGQNVTFRCDPISEHNRLYWYRQTLGQGPEFLTYFQNEAQLEKSRLLSDRFSAERPKGSFSTLEIQRTEQGDSAMYLCASSFTGSTDTQYFGPGTRLTVL.

This clone was seen a single time. The genes are TRBV9 and TRBJ2-3; TRBD2 matches at 12 bases. V lost 5 bases and J lost 4; bases outside the gene matches: 5. CDR3 size: 15 residues. Germline CDR1 and CDR2: SGDLS and YYNGEE. CDR3 loop: CASRPGTSGPDTQYF. For the CDR3, the DNA is TGTGCCAGCAGACCCGGGACTAGCGGGCCAGATACGCAGTATTTT.

This chain uses TRBV2 with TRBJ2-3, with 11 bases aligning to TRBD1. Trimming removed 7 bases from V and 6 bases from J; junction bases left unmatched: 9. This CDR3 is 15 amino acids long. Germline CDR1 and CDR2: SNHLY and FYNNEI. The CDR3 coding sequence is TGTGCCAGCACCCTGGGACAGGGGGTTTCGGATACGCAGTATTTT. Protein product: CASTLGQGVSDTQYF.

The chain has TRBV19 and TRBJ2-1; 7 nucleotides agree with TRBD1. In germline, CDR1 is LNHDA, CDR2 SQIVND (reference sequence). This CDR3 contains 13 residues. V shed 5 bases, J shed 7 bases, and the junction held 5 bases outside the gene matches. DNA for the CDR3: TGTGCCAGTAGTTTACAGGGGCGGAATGAGCAGTTCTTC. The encoded protein is CASSLQGRNEQFF.

V is TRBV4-1 and J is TRBJ2-3, with D tentatively TRBD1 (5 bases). Germline V CDR1 and CDR2: MGHRA, YSYEKL. Trimming removed 4 bases from V and 2 bases from J, with 10 bases in between. The CDR3 loop spans 14 amino acids. CDR3 sequence (DNA): TGCGCCAGCAGCCTAGTGGACACCACAGATACGCAGTATTTT. Protein: CASSLVDTTDTQYF.

This clone was recorded only once. The J gene is TRBJ1-1, the V gene TRBV4-1; a possible D gene is TRBD1 (6 bases). V was trimmed by 3 bases and J by 4 bases, leaving 15 bases between them. Per the germline V gene, CDR1 is MGHRA and CDR2 is YSYEKL. The CDR3 runs 15 residues. The CDR3 sequence is CASSQSTPGATEAFF. In DNA form, the CDR3 reads TGCGCCAGCAGCCAGTCGACCCCAGGGGCCACTGAAGCTTTCTTT.

V and J are TRBV19 and TRBJ1-2; D perhaps matches TRBD1 (6 bases). Between the trimmed V and J ends, which lost 5 bases and 7 bases, there was a span of 14 bases. The V gene's germline CDR1 is LNHDA and CDR2 SQIVND (reference sequence). The CDR3 spans 13 residues. The CDR3 bases are TGTGCCAGTAGTCCCTACAGGGCCGTTGGCTACACCTTC. As protein: CASSPYRAVGYTF.

This clone was seen once. The genes are TRBV9 and TRBJ1-3; possible D gene TRBD1, 6 bases. V was cut by 3 bases and J by 8 bases, with 12 bases left in between. Germline V gives CDR1 SGDLS, CDR2 YYNGEE. This CDR3 is built from 13 residues. The CDR3 sequence: CASSDTGKDTIYF. CDR3 sequence (DNA): TGTGCCAGCAGCGACACAGGGAAAGACACCATATATTTT.

The chain couples TRBV4-1 to TRBJ2-7, with D tentatively TRBD2 (6 bases). The CDR3 has 16 residues. Trimming took 0 bases from V and 2 from J, leaving 14 bases between them. Germline CDR1 reads MGHRA; CDR2 reads YSYEKL. DNA of the CDR3: TGCGCCAGCAGCCAAGATCGTGGGGGGACCCCCTACGAGCAGTACTTC. This sequence encodes CASSQDRGGTPYEQYF.

The rearrangement joins TRBV30 to TRBJ2-5, with TRBD1 matching 8 bases. CDR3 size: 12 residues. From germline, CDR1 is GTSNPN and CDR2 SVGIG (reference sequence). The ends lost 8 bases at V and 0 bases at J; junction bases unmatched: 2. Here the CDR3 reads CAGQGYQETQYF. The CDR3 nucleotides read TGTGCCGGACAGGGATACCAAGAGACCCAGTACTTC.

The chain uses TRBV5-1 and TRBJ2-2; TRBD1 agrees at 11 bases. The CDR3 extends over 16 amino acids. V lost 4 bases to trimming and J lost 3 bases; unmatched junction nucleotides: 5. Germline lookup yields CDR1 SGHRS and CDR2 YFSETQ. CDR3 protein: CASSTGQGVHTGELFF. In DNA, the CDR3 is TGCGCCAGCAGCACGGGACAGGGGGTACACACCGGGGAGCTGTTTTTT.

The chain's CDR3 is CASSFGRGFSYNEQFF. The DNA of the CDR3 is TGTGCCAGCAGTTTCGGGAGAGGATTCTCCTACAATGAGCAGTTCTTC. V gene TRBV28 combines with J gene TRBJ2-1, with D perhaps matching TRBD2 (6 bases). Germline CDR1 reads MDHEN; CDR2 reads SYDVKM. The CDR3 spans 16 residues. V shed 3 bases and J shed 0 bases, with 12 bases lying between them. The full variable domain, in which reference TRBV28 and TRBJ2-1 provide the parts outside the CDR3, is DVKVTQSSRYLVKRTGEKVFLECVQDMDHENMFWYRQDPGLGLRLIYFSYDVKMKEKGDIPEGYSVSREKKERFSLILESASTNQTSMYLCASSFGRGFSYNEQFFGPGTRLTVL.

The V call is TRBV5-1, the J call TRBJ2-7; D gene unclear. Looked up from germline, CDR1 is SGHRS and CDR2 is YFSETQ. CDR3 length: 13 amino acids. Trimming stripped 7 bases from V and 4 bases from J, with 15 bases between. Here the CDR3 reads CASRTSWAYEQYF. CDR3 coding DNA: TGCGCCAGCCGAACCTCGTGGGCGTACGAGCAGTACTTC.